This passage covers 29 T cell receptor beta chains from one sample sequenced in a study of cytomegalovirus exposure and HLA in healthy donors. Method: immunoSEQ multiplex PCR; TCRdb's copy keeps in-frame clones and lacks some. The profile shows some 38,000 clones, over 85% of them singletons. Specimen: PBMCs. These receptors were obtained from a man aged 18 to 29 in good health and CMV-seronegative.

The rearrangement links TRBV29-1 to TRBJ2-5, with 7 bases aligning to TRBD2. Germline V lookup: CDR1 SQVTM, CDR2 ANQGSEA. The V gene end was trimmed by 0 bases and the J gene end by 5 bases; junction bases not matched to a gene: 15. The CDR3 contains 17 residues. Written as DNA, the CDR3 is TGCAGCGTTGAAGATCTGCTTGGACTAGACTCTTCGGAGACCCAGTACTTC. Protein product: CSVEDLLGLDSSETQYF.

The V call is TRBV14, the J call TRBJ2-2, with D possibly matching TRBD2 (5 bases). Germline V gene data show CDR1 as SGHDN and CDR2 as FVKESK. The CDR3 consists of 15 residues. Trimming removed 4 bases at V and 1 base at J, with 10 bases between. CDR3 bases: TGTGCCAGCAGCCTAAGGGCGGGGAACACCGGGGAGCTGTTTTTT. Protein: CASSLRAGNTGELFF.

The V gene is TRBV6-5, the J gene TRBJ2-7; 9 bases fit TRBD1. The CDR3 covers 13 residues. Germline V CDR1 and CDR2: MNHEY, SVGAGI. The V and J ends lost 2 bases and 11 bases, in that order; junction bases with no gene match: 7. This CDR3 reads CASSYTGGDREYF. CDR3 DNA: TGTGCCAGCAGTTACACAGGGGGCGACAGGGAGTACTTC.

The V and J genes are TRBV6-1 and TRBJ2-7; no clear D. CDR1 is MNHNS, CDR2 SASEGT, per germline. V shed 0 bases and J shed 3 bases, with 9 bases lying between them. The CDR3 covers 14 residues. As DNA, the CDR3 is TGTGCCAGCAGTGAAGCCAGGAAAGGCTACGAGCAGTACTTC. It specifies CASSEARKGYEQYF.

The chain uses TRBV6-5 and TRBJ1-2; TRBD1 is a possible D gene (5 bases). The germline CDR1 and CDR2 sequences are MNHEY and SVGAGI. V was clipped by 8 bases and J by 4 bases, with 14 bases between them. CDR3 length equals 13 residues. Written as DNA, the CDR3 is TGTGCCAGCTCTCGGGGGACCACCTATGGCTACACCTTC. Its protein product is CASSRGTTYGYTF.

The chain is built from TRBV18 and TRBJ1-5, with unresolved D. Trimming stripped 4 bases from V and 0 bases from J, with 13 bases between. Germline lookup yields CDR1 KGHSH and CDR2 LQKENI. The CDR3 is 16 amino acids. CDR3 sequence reads: CASSRSESSSNQPQHF. The CDR3, as DNA: TGTGCCAGCTCACGAAGCGAGTCCTCTAGCAATCAGCCCCAGCATTTT.

The V call is TRBV2, the J call TRBJ2-7; perhaps TRBD2 as D (5 bases). Trimming shortened V by 0 bases and J by 4 bases, and 22 bases separated the two germline ends. Germline V gives CDR1 SNHLY, CDR2 FYNNEI. The CDR3 extends over 18 amino acids. CDR3 DNA: TGTGCCAGCAGTGAAGCGGTATTGAAGAGTGGGAGAGAGTACGAGCAGTACTTC. Amino acid sequence: CASSEAVLKSGREYEQYF.

This sequence joins TRBV11-1 and TRBJ1-2, with a possible D match to TRBD1 (5 bases). Trimming removed 0 bases at V and 8 bases at J, with 13 bases between. Germline V gene lookup returns CDR1 SGHAT and CDR2 FQDESV (reference sequence). The CDR3 totals 14 residues. The CDR3 sequence is CASSLAGGVLGYTF. In DNA, the CDR3 is TGTGCCAGCAGCTTAGCCGGAGGGGTGCTCGGCTACACCTTC. Based on the CDR3 plus reference TRBV11-1 and TRBJ1-2, the full variable domain is EAEVAQSPRYKITEKSQAVAFWCDPISGHATLYWYRQILGQGPELLVQFQDESVVDDSQLPKDRFSAERLKGVDSTLKIQPAELGDSAMYLCASSLAGGVLGYTFGSGTRLTVV.

The chain uses TRBV21-1 and TRBJ1-5. TRBV21-1 is flagged as a pseudogene. The CDR3 loop spans 15 amino acids. CDR3 loop: CASSSRGGSNQPQHF. In nucleotides, the CDR3 is TGTGCCAGCAGCTCTAGAGGCGGGAGCAATCAGCCCCAGCATTTT.

The chain joins TRBV2 to TRBJ2-1; 9 bases line up with TRBD2. The CDR3 consists of 15 residues. The germline V gene has CDR1 SNHLY and CDR2 FYNNEI. With 4 bases clipped from V and 7 bases from J, the junction kept 8 bases outside the gene matches. CDR3 loop: CASSVLAGARNEQFF. The DNA of the CDR3 is TGTGCCAGCAGTGTTTTAGCGGGAGCGAGAAATGAGCAGTTCTTC.

The rearrangement links TRBV11-2 to TRBJ2-5; D is perhaps TRBD2 (6 bases). The CDR3 length is 16 residues. Germline V CDR1 and CDR2: SGHAT, FQNNGV. Trimming shortened V by 0 bases and J by 5 bases, and 16 bases separated the two germline ends. DNA for the CDR3: TGTGCCAGCAGCTTAGAGGGACTGCAGTTTGAGGAGACCCAGTACTTC. Its protein is CASSLEGLQFEETQYF.

This clone was seen only a few times. The chain is built from TRBV27 and TRBJ1-6; D not resolved. The CDR3 is 13 amino acids. The V and J ends lost 8 bases and 9 bases respectively, with 14 bases between them. Per the germline V gene, CDR1 is MNHEY and CDR2 is SMNVEV (reference sequence). The CDR3 sequence is CASGGPEGSPLHF. The CDR3 DNA is TGTGCCAGCGGCGGACCGGAGGGTTCACCCCTCCACTTT.

V and J are TRBV7-3 and TRBJ2-3, with TRBD1 as a possible D gene (7 bases). Trimming removed 5 bases from V and 1 base from J, with 10 bases in between. The CDR3 has 14 amino acids. The germline gives CDR1 SGHTA, CDR2 FQGTGA. The CDR3 DNA reads as TGTGCCAGCAGCCCAGGGGGGCGCACAGATACGCAGTATTTT. This codes for CASSPGGRTDTQYF.

The genes are TRBV18 and TRBJ2-5; D is unresolved. Trimming cost V 3 bases and J 3 bases, with 5 bases left between them. The germline gives CDR1 KGHSH, CDR2 LQKENI. CDR3 length: 12 amino acids. The CDR3: CASSPSEETQYF. For the CDR3, the DNA is TGTGCCAGCTCACCCTCGGAAGAGACCCAGTACTTC.

This chain connects TRBV28 to TRBJ2-3; 10 nucleotides agree with TRBD1. CDR1 is MDHEN and CDR2 is SYDVKM in the germline V gene. V trimming: 6 bases; J trimming: 4 bases; junction bases outside the gene matches: 7. This CDR3 is built from 15 residues. CDR3 sequence: CASSLGDRGADTQYF. Written as DNA, the CDR3 is TGTGCCAGCAGCCTGGGGGACAGGGGAGCAGATACGCAGTATTTT. The full variable domain, in which reference TRBV28 and TRBJ2-3 provide the parts outside the CDR3, is DVKVTQSSRYLVKRTGEKVFLECVQDMDHENMFWYRQDPGLGLRLIYFSYDVKMKEKGDIPEGYSVSREKKERFSLILESASTNQTSMYLCASSLGDRGADTQYFGPGTRLTVL.

V gene TRBV19 combines with J gene TRBJ1-5, with 9 bases lining up with TRBD1. This CDR3 has 14 residues. J lost 9 bases, V lost 1 base, and 4 bases had no gene match. Germline CDR1 reads LNHDA; CDR2 reads SQIVND (reference sequence). The CDR3 coding sequence is TGTGCCAGTAGTATAGCCGGGACAGGGACGCCCCAGCATTTT. It yields the protein CASSIAGTGTPQHF.

The gene calls are TRBV6-5 and TRBJ2-1; 11 bases match TRBD2. This CDR3 region has 15 residues. Germline V gene sequence: CDR1 MNHEY, CDR2 SVGAGI. The trim removed 3 bases at V and 5 bases at J, leaving 3 bases unmatched. The CDR3 DNA is TGTGCCAGCAGTTATGGTAGCGGGAGGGACAATGAGCAGTTCTTC. It specifies CASSYGSGRDNEQFF.

This chain uses TRBV5-5 with TRBJ1-4, with D possibly being TRBD1 (5 bases). Germline-derived CDR1 and CDR2 are SGHKS and YYEKEE (reference sequence). The V end was cut by 2 bases, the J end by 5 bases, with 13 bases between. The CDR3 is 15 residues long. Here the CDR3 reads CASSFQMGLNEKLFF. CDR3 nucleotides: TGTGCCAGCAGCTTTCAAATGGGACTGAATGAAAAACTGTTTTTT.

This chain connects TRBV9 to TRBJ2-5, with 10 positions matching TRBD2. There are 15 residues in the CDR3. Germline-derived CDR1 and CDR2 are SGDLS and YYNGEE. Unmatched junction bases numbered 4, after V lost 0 bases and J lost 5 bases. CDR3 sequence reads: CASSVGAGGGETQYF. Written as DNA, the CDR3 is TGTGCCAGCAGCGTAGGAGCGGGAGGGGGGGAGACCCAGTACTTC.

The genes are TRBV7-2 and TRBJ2-5; the D gene is possibly TRBD2 (6 bases). Trimming removed 5 bases at V and 5 bases at J, with 12 bases between. Germline CDR1 reads SGHTA; CDR2 reads FQGNSA. This CDR3 region has 13 residues. Written as DNA, the CDR3 is TGTGCCAGCAGCCCACAGGCGGGGGAGACCCAGTACTTC. Protein product: CASSPQAGETQYF.

The chain joins TRBV10-1 to TRBJ2-1; 11 positions agree with TRBD2. The CDR3 spans 14 residues. V shed 10 bases, J shed 6 bases, and the junction held 8 bases outside the gene matches. Germline V gene sequence: CDR1 WNHNN, CDR2 SYGVQD (reference sequence). The DNA for the CDR3 is TGCGCCACATCTAGCGGGGGGCCGAGCAATGAGCAGTTCTTC. Its protein product is CATSSGGPSNEQFF.

The chain links TRBV10-3 to TRBJ2-7, with 8 bases fitting TRBD1. Unmatched junction bases numbered 1, after V lost 6 bases and J lost 0 bases. The CDR3 extends over 13 amino acids. Germline loops: CDR1 ENHRY, CDR2 SYGVKD. The CDR3 bases are TGTGCCATCAGGACAGGGGACTCCTACGAGCAGTACTTC. Protein: CAIRTGDSYEQYF.

This clone came up a few times. V usage is TRBV6-5 and J usage is TRBJ1-1, with TRBD1 matching over 7 bases. The CDR3 is 15 amino acids. Per the germline V gene, CDR1 is MNHEY and CDR2 is SVGAGI. The V gene end was trimmed by 6 bases and the J gene end by 0 bases; junction bases not matched to a gene: 7. CDR3 sequence (DNA): TGTGCCAGCAGGTCGGGACAGCACATGAACACTGAAGCTTTCTTT. This sequence encodes CASRSGQHMNTEAFF.

This clone was counted a single time. V is TRBV30 and J is TRBJ2-1, with 10 positions matching TRBD2. The CDR3 runs 14 residues. J gave up 4 bases and V 5 bases, and 5 bases lay outside the gene matches. Germline values: CDR1 GTSNPN, CDR2 SVGIG (reference sequence). The CDR3 nucleotides are TGTGCCTGGGGAGCGGGGGGGCCGTACAATGAGCAGTTCTTC. Its protein product is CAWGAGGPYNEQFF.

The chain employs TRBV5-6 and TRBJ1-2; 10 positions match TRBD1. Per the germline V gene, CDR1 is SGHDT and CDR2 is YYEEEE. With V trimmed by 3 bases and J by 0 bases, 5 bases remained unmatched. The CDR3 loop spans 16 amino acids. CDR3 nucleotides: TGTGCCAGCAGCTACGGGACAGGGGCACCTAACTATGGCTACACCTTC. Translating it yields CASSYGTGAPNYGYTF.

The genes are TRBV27 and TRBJ2-7; D possibly corresponds to TRBD1 (6 bases). In germline, CDR1 is MNHEY, CDR2 SMNVEV (reference sequence). V lost 6 bases, J lost 5 bases, and 17 bases lay in between. The CDR3 loop spans 14 amino acids. The chain's CDR3 is CASSRTGPPNEQYF. The DNA for the CDR3 is TGTGCCAGCAGCCGCACAGGGCCTCCAAACGAGCAGTACTTC.

The genes are TRBV5-8 and TRBJ1-5, with 7 bases lining up with TRBD1. The V segment lost 4 bases and the J segment 4 bases; nucleotides outside the gene matches: 8. CDR1 is SGHTS, CDR2 YDEGEE, per germline. The CDR3 contains 15 residues. CDR3 amino acids: CASSPGTVANQPQHF. The CDR3 nucleotides are TGTGCCAGCAGCCCGGGGACAGTTGCAAATCAGCCCCAGCATTTT.

The count of this clone is one. J is TRBJ1-5 and V is TRBV2; D unclear. V was trimmed by 5 bases and J by 0 bases, leaving 11 bases between them. The germline CDR1 and CDR2 sequences are SNHLY and FYNNEI. The CDR3 is 15 amino acids. The CDR3 bases are TGTGCCAGCAGTCGAGAGGTCCCTAGCAATCAGCCCCAGCATTTT. As protein: CASSREVPSNQPQHF.

The chain combines TRBV9 with TRBJ2-3; D gene unclear. This CDR3 region has 15 residues. Germline CDR1 reads SGDLS; CDR2 reads YYNGEE. The V end was cut by 4 bases, the J end by 1 base, with 13 bases between. The CDR3 spells CASSPSRWRTDTQYF. DNA for the CDR3: TGTGCCAGCAGCCCTTCTAGATGGCGCACAGATACGCAGTATTTT.